This T cell receptor (beta chain) originates from a study of blood T cell repertoires in COVID-19. Across the whole study: PBMCs, B-cell-depleted T cells, or T cells were the source of the cDNA or gDNA that made up the material.

As originally analysed: Amplification with reference gene primers provided the estimates of nucleated cell counts. The protocol was immunoSEQ multiplex PCR, while the TCRdb copy is restricted to in-frame clones and leaves out a portion. V, J and clone size were drawn from that table, and D and trimming were deduced from the DNA. This table holds 150,000 to 160,000 clones, roughly 80% found once. CDR1 and CDR2 (germline): SGDLS, YYNGEE. The CDR3 consists of 15 residues. The V segment lost 4 bases and the J segment 5 bases; nucleotides outside the gene matches: 7. The receptor was isolated from a woman aged 55-75 years with acute or convalescent COVID-19. The V and J genes are TRBV9 and TRBJ2-7, with TRBD2 identical over 12 bases. The specimen was peripheral blood. Here the CDR3 reads CASSPGLAGNNEQYF. The CDR3 DNA reads TGTGCCAGCAGCCCCGGACTAGCGGGGAACAACGAGCAGTACTTC.